A single sample is the source of the 27 T cell receptor beta chains below, sequenced in a study of blood T cell repertoires in COVID-19. Produced via immunoSEQ multiplex PCR; TCRdb's table is partial and in-frame only. The sample shows under 90,000 clones, over 70% of them seen only once. The sequenced sample consisted of peripheral blood. These receptors were taken from a man over 45 with active or convalescent COVID-19.

This sequence joins TRBV24-1 and TRBJ2-7; 11 positions match TRBD1. This CDR3 has 13 amino acids. V lost 5 bases and J lost 8; bases outside the gene matches: 4. Germline values: CDR1 KGHDR, CDR2 SFDVKD. The CDR3 spells CATSGDRGYKQYF. Written as DNA, the CDR3 is TGTGCCACCAGTGGGGACAGGGGGTATAAGCAGTACTTC.

This clone was detected a few times. The chain links TRBV27 to TRBJ1-4; D is possibly TRBD1 (6 bases). Trimming stripped 2 bases from V and 9 bases from J, with 16 bases between. This CDR3 is built from 15 residues. The germline V gene encodes CDR1 MNHEY and CDR2 SMNVEV (reference sequence). The CDR3 DNA reads TGTGCCAGCAGTTTAATCACAGGGAAGGATCAAAAACTGTTTTTT. Its translation: CASSLITGKDQKLFF.

The chain is built from TRBV11-3 and TRBJ2-2; possibly TRBD2 for D (5 bases). Trimming cost V 8 bases and J 0 bases, with 7 bases left between them. Germline V gene lookup returns CDR1 SGHNT and CDR2 YENEEA. CDR3 size: 13 residues. This CDR3 is CASGRANTGELFF. DNA of the CDR3: TGTGCCAGCGGGCGGGCGAACACCGGGGAGCTGTTTTTT.

This chain connects TRBV30 to TRBJ2-5, with D possibly matching TRBD2 (6 bases). This CDR3 contains 15 residues. CDR1 and CDR2 from the germline V gene are GTSNPN and SVGIG (reference sequence). Trimming took 0 bases from V and 0 from J, leaving 11 bases between them. DNA for the CDR3: TGTGCCTGGAGTGTACGGAGCGGGTACCAAGAGACCCAGTACTTC. Its translation: CAWSVRSGYQETQYF.

The chain couples TRBV5-1 to TRBJ2-3; perhaps TRBD2 as D (5 bases). Germline lookup yields CDR1 SGHRS and CDR2 YFSETQ. Trimming left V 7 bases short and J 2 bases short, with 11 bases between. The CDR3 extends over 13 amino acids. CDR3 nucleotide sequence: TGCGCCAGCCAGCGGTCTCCCACAGATACGCAGTATTTT. It yields the protein CASQRSPTDTQYF. Using reference TRBV5-1 and TRBJ2-3 for the parts outside the CDR3, the full variable domain is KAGVTQTPRYLIKTRGQQVTLSCSPISGHRSVSWYQQTPGQGLQFLFEYFSETQRNKGNFPGRFSGRQFSNSRSEMNVSTLELGDSALYLCASQRSPTDTQYFGPGTRLTVL.

V gene TRBV29-1 combines with J gene TRBJ1-1, with D unclear. The CDR3 consists of 13 residues. Germline V gene sequence: CDR1 SQVTM, CDR2 ANQGSEA. V lost 5 bases to trimming and J lost 0 bases, with 10 bases between them. The CDR3 loop is CSVTSIMNTEAFF. The CDR3 bases are TGCAGCGTTACTTCCATCATGAACACTGAAGCTTTCTTT. The full variable domain, in which reference TRBV29-1 and TRBJ1-1 provide the parts outside the CDR3, is SAVISQKPSRDICQRGTSLTIQCQVDSQVTMMFWYRQQPGQSLTLIATANQGSEATYESGFVIDKFPISRPNLTFSTLTVSNMSPEDSSIYLCSVTSIMNTEAFFGQGTRLTVV.

This clone appeared a few times. CDR3 sequence (DNA): TGTGCCAGCCGAGGCGGCAACTACAATGAGCAGTTCTTC. Amino acids: CASRGGNYNEQFF. V usage is TRBV12-3 or TRBV12-4 and J usage is TRBJ2-1; the D is unclear. The CDR3 spans 13 residues. The V and J ends lost 8 bases and 3 bases respectively, with 11 bases between them.

The chain employs TRBV7-2 and TRBJ2-7, with 9 bases fitting TRBD1. CDR1 is SGHTA and CDR2 is FQGNSA in the germline V gene. CDR3 size: 18 residues. Trimming removed 4 bases from V and 6 bases from J; junction bases left unmatched: 19. In DNA, the CDR3 is TGTGCCAGCAGCTCCCGACTTTCGAGAGGGACAGGGTCGAGCGAGCAGTACTTC. This translates into CASSSRLSRGTGSSEQYF.

The chain has TRBV12-3 or TRBV12-4 and TRBJ2-5; D call uncertain. The CDR3 contains 13 residues. V was clipped by 5 bases and J by 5 bases, with 12 bases between them. The CDR3 DNA reads TGTGCCAGCAGTCAATCGACCGGGGAGACCCAGTACTTC. Protein: CASSQSTGETQYF.

This sequence joins TRBV5-1 and TRBJ2-4; D unresolved. The CDR3 loop spans 18 amino acids. The ends were cut back, 0 bases at V and 0 bases at J, with 16 bases in the middle. Germline values: CDR1 SGHRS, CDR2 YFSETQ. In DNA form, the CDR3 reads TGCGCCAGCAGCTTGGAAATTGACACAAGGCTAGCCAAAAACATTCAGTACTTC. Translation: CASSLEIDTRLAKNIQYF.

The chain employs TRBV12-3 or TRBV12-4 and TRBJ2-3, with D unresolved. V was clipped by 5 bases and J by 1 base, with 7 bases between them. This CDR3 region has 13 residues. The CDR3 loop is CASSPRGTDTQYF. The CDR3 coding sequence is TGTGCCAGCAGTCCCCGGGGCACAGATACGCAGTATTTT.

This chain connects TRBV15 to TRBJ1-2; 8 bases line up with TRBD1. This CDR3 contains 14 residues. Germline lookup yields CDR1 LNHNV and CDR2 YYDKDF (reference sequence). With V trimmed by 4 bases and J by 4 bases, 5 bases remained unmatched. CDR3 loop: CATSTTTGAYGYTF. The CDR3 nucleotides read TGTGCCACCAGCACCACGACAGGGGCCTATGGCTACACCTTC.

The J gene is TRBJ1-2, the V gene TRBV4-3, with 7 bases that match TRBD1. CDR3 length: 15 residues. With V trimmed by 3 bases and J by 2 bases, 6 bases remained unmatched. Germline lookup yields CDR1 LGHNA and CDR2 YSLEER. The CDR3 DNA is TGCGCCAGCAGCCAGGGACAGTTGATGAACTATGGCTACACCTTC. Translation: CASSQGQLMNYGYTF.

The genes are TRBV19 and TRBJ1-1; TRBD1 matches 8 bases. This CDR3 has 14 residues. J lost 1 base, V lost 4 bases, and 2 bases had no gene match. Germline loops: CDR1 LNHDA, CDR2 SQIVND (reference sequence). CDR3 in amino acids: CASSRDRTNTEAFF. The CDR3 coding sequence is TGTGCCAGTAGTAGGGACAGGACGAACACTGAAGCTTTCTTT.

The chain combines TRBV5-1 with TRBJ2-7; 7 nucleotides align to TRBD2. The CDR3 sequence is 14 residues long. J gave up 11 bases and V 7 bases, and 18 bases lay outside the gene matches. Germline V lookup: CDR1 SGHRS, CDR2 YFSETQ. CDR3 nucleotides: TGCGCCAGCCGCCCCGCGGGGGTCGCGGATATGAAGTACTTC. Translation gives CASRPAGVADMKYF.

The chain has TRBV5-4 and TRBJ2-7; 7 nucleotides agree with TRBD1. This CDR3 region has 14 residues. After removal of 6 bases from V and 2 bases from J, the junction contained 8 bases not matched to a gene. Germline CDR1 and CDR2: SGHNT and YYREEE (reference sequence). This CDR3 reads CASKPGQTTYEQYF. DNA for the CDR3: TGTGCCAGCAAACCGGGACAGACAACCTACGAGCAGTACTTC.

The chain links TRBV4-1 to TRBJ2-4; perhaps TRBD1 as D (7 bases). The CDR3 spans 19 residues. Trimming left V 5 bases short and J 0 bases short, with 23 bases between. Germline values: CDR1 MGHRA, CDR2 YSYEKL. This CDR3 reads CASSLALWRQGLAKNIQYF. The DNA of the CDR3 is TGCGCCAGCAGCTTAGCCCTCTGGCGACAGGGACTAGCCAAAAACATTCAGTACTTC.

There are a few counts of this clone. V gene TRBV30 combines with J gene TRBJ1-6; TRBD1 matches at 9 bases. The ends lost 1 base at V and 7 bases at J; junction bases unmatched: 2. The germline gives CDR1 GTSNPN, CDR2 SVGIG (reference sequence). This CDR3 region has 14 residues. Written as DNA, the CDR3 is TGTGCCTGGAGTGAAGGACAGGGGAATTCACCCCTCCACTTT. It specifies CAWSEGQGNSPLHF. Full variable domain (missing parts from reference TRBV30 and TRBJ1-6): SQTIHQWPATLVQPVGSPLSLECTVEGTSNPNLYWYRQAAGRGLQLLFYSVGIGQISSEVPQNLSASRPQDRQFILSSKKLLLSDSGFYLCAWSEGQGNSPLHFGNGTRLTVT.

Here the CDR3 DNA reads TGTGCCAGCAGCAAAGGGCCTAGCGGGGCCAAAGAGACCCAGTACTTC. Amino acid sequence: CASSKGPSGAKETQYF. The chain is built from TRBV21-1 and TRBJ2-5; no check of the table's D call, TRBD2, against the DNA was made. TRBV21-1 is deemed a pseudogene. The CDR3 has 16 residues.

This chain connects TRBV6-2 or TRBV6-3 to TRBJ2-2; D is possibly TRBD1 (6 bases). The germline V gene encodes CDR1 MNHEY and CDR2 SVGEGT. V lost 6 bases and J lost 6, with 17 bases in between. The length of the CDR3 is 15 residues. The CDR3 protein is CASRYRGQGSGELFF. CDR3 sequence (DNA): TGTGCCAGCAGATACCGCGGGCAGGGGTCCGGGGAGCTGTTTTTT.

The chain recombines TRBV19 with TRBJ2-2; the match to TRBD2 covers 7 bases. V shed 7 bases and J 1 base; nucleotides not matched to a gene: 9. Germline V gene lookup returns CDR1 LNHDA and CDR2 SQIVND (reference sequence). This CDR3 comprises 16 residues. In nucleotides, the CDR3 is TGTGCCAGTAAAGGCGGGAGCCGCCAGAACACCGGGGAGCTGTTTTTT. The encoded protein is CASKGGSRQNTGELFF.

This rearrangement joins TRBV25-1 to TRBJ1-2, with TRBD1 matching 8 bases. Germline CDR1 is MGHDK and CDR2 is SYGVNS. The V segment lost 6 bases and the J segment 4 bases; nucleotides outside the gene matches: 7. This CDR3 has 14 amino acids. CDR3: CASREDRGRYGYTF. The DNA of the CDR3 is TGTGCCAGCAGGGAAGACAGGGGCCGCTATGGCTACACCTTC.

The J gene is TRBJ2-3, the V gene TRBV5-1, with a weak D call TRBD1 (6 bases). The CDR3 is 15 residues long. Germline values: CDR1 SGHRS, CDR2 YFSETQ. The germline V and J ends were trimmed by 10 bases and 1 base, with 19 bases remaining between them. CDR3 nucleotides: TGCGCCCCGCCCCAACCGGGACATCGCACAGATACGCAGTATTTT. Protein sequence: CAPPQPGHRTDTQYF. The whole variable domain, filled in from reference TRBV5-1 and TRBJ2-3, reads KAGVTQTPRYLIKTRGQQVTLSCSPISGHRSVSWYQQTPGQGLQFLFEYFSETQRNKGNFPGRFSGRQFSNSRSEMNVSTLELGDSALYLCAPPQPGHRTDTQYFGPGTRLTVL.

The rearrangement links TRBV5-1 to TRBJ1-6; 9 bases map to TRBD1. The CDR3 is made up of 16 amino acids. The junction had 3 bases not matched to a gene; V was cut back by 4 bases and J by 1 base. From germline, CDR1 is SGHRS and CDR2 YFSETQ. As DNA, the CDR3 is TGCGCCAGCAGCCTCGGACAGGGGTCCTATAATTCACCCCTCCACTTT. The encoded protein is CASSLGQGSYNSPLHF.

V gene TRBV28 combines with J gene TRBJ1-2, with D perhaps TRBD1 (5 bases). This CDR3 region has 14 residues. Germline assignment: CDR1 MDHEN and CDR2 SYDVKM. V dropped 6 bases and J dropped 3 bases, with 14 bases sitting between them. Written as DNA, the CDR3 is TGTGCCAGCAGCGTCCTCCAAGGGGACTATGGCTACACCTTC. Protein sequence: CASSVLQGDYGYTF.

The chain combines TRBV5-1 with TRBJ1-2, with D tentatively TRBD1 (6 bases). The CDR3 has 14 amino acids. The V end was cut by 5 bases, the J end by 4 bases, with 15 bases between. CDR1 is SGHRS and CDR2 is YFSETQ in the germline V gene. CDR3 DNA sequence: TGCGCCAGCAGGACCGGAACAGGGTCCTATGGCTACACCTTC. Amino acid sequence: CASRTGTGSYGYTF.

The chain links TRBV4-2 to TRBJ2-5; TRBD2 aligns across 7 bases. With 1 base clipped from V and 2 bases from J, the junction kept 1 base outside the gene matches. This CDR3 comprises 14 residues. Germline assignment: CDR1 LGHNA and CDR2 YNFKEQ. CDR3 region: CASSQAGGQETQYF. CDR3 bases: TGTGCCAGCAGCCAAGCGGGGGGACAAGAGACCCAGTACTTC.